The 29 T cell receptor beta chains given below trace back to one sample, sequenced in a study of breast tumors, draining lymph nodes, adjacent tissues. TCRdb recomputed calls from the multiplex PCR reads with MiXCR, one row per CDR3 protein. The sample carries 190,000 or so distinct CDR3 sequences, approximately 30% recorded once. The lymph nodes were axillary draining lymph nodes from breast cancer patients. Sequencing input: axillary lymph node tissue. These TCRs come from a female donor with breast cancer. Some clones in this sample may be carry-over from other donors' samples.

The J gene is TRBJ2-2, the V gene TRBV10-3; a possible D gene is TRBD1 (5 bases). CDR3 length: 14 residues. Deletions cut 8 bases from V and 3 bases from J, with 13 bases between. Germline V lookup: CDR1 ENHRY, CDR2 SYGVKD. CDR3 sequence (DNA): TGTGCCATCGGCCAGGGTAGAGACACCGGGGAGCTGTTTTTT. Amino acid sequence: CAIGQGRDTGELFF.

Many counts were recorded for this clonotype. The chain couples TRBV19 to TRBJ2-7, with 8 bases matching TRBD2. Germline CDR1 reads LNHDA; CDR2 reads SQIVND (reference sequence). The CDR3 runs 11 residues. Trimming took 10 bases from V and 6 from J; bases not matched to a gene: 5. CDR3 region: CATAGDGEQYF. The CDR3 DNA follows: TGTGCCACAGCGGGAGATGGCGAGCAGTACTTC.

The rearrangement links TRBV7-9 to TRBJ2-4, with 9 bases identical to TRBD1. Germline CDR1 reads SEHNR; CDR2 reads FQNEAQ (reference sequence). Germline trimming cut 5 bases from V and 7 bases from J; bases unmatched to any gene: 6. The CDR3 loop spans 14 amino acids. This chain's CDR3 is CASSTGTGRNIQYF. In DNA form, the CDR3 reads TGTGCCAGCAGCACAGGGACAGGGAGGAACATTCAGTACTTC.

This clonotype was seen repeatedly, ten times or more. The V call is TRBV7-8, the J call TRBJ1-4; tentatively, D is TRBD1 (5 bases). The germline V and J ends were trimmed by 5 bases and 5 bases, with 15 bases remaining between them. This CDR3 contains 15 residues. The germline gives CDR1 SGHVS, CDR2 FQNEAQ. CDR3 sequence reads: CASSPRAGSNEKLFF. The CDR3 DNA reads TGTGCCAGCAGCCCGAGGGCAGGGAGCAATGAAAAACTGTTTTTT.

This chain joins TRBV4-2 and TRBJ2-3; 12 positions agree with TRBD2. Losses at the gene ends were 6 bases for V and 3 bases for J; bases not matched to a gene: 7. CDR3 length equals 16 residues. In germline, CDR1 is LGHNA, CDR2 YNFKEQ. CDR3 protein: CASRPLAGGGTDTQYF. The CDR3 DNA reads TGTGCCAGCAGACCACTAGCGGGGGGAGGGACAGATACGCAGTATTTT.

A remark on this clonotype: A much larger clone sits a single nucleotide away, making a read error possible. This chain links TRBV10-3 with TRBJ2-1, with a weak D call TRBD1 (6 bases). CDR3 length: 16 amino acids. The germline V gene has CDR1 ENHRY and CDR2 SYGVKD. CDR3 in DNA: TGTGCCATCAGTGAGTCAGGGGGTGGCTCCTACAATGAGCAGTCCTTC. Protein product: CAISESGGGSYNEQSF.

A few counts support this clonotype. The chain carries TRBV7-9 and TRBJ1-1; D remains ambiguous. V was shortened by 3 bases and J by 4 bases, with 9 bases between the two germline ends. Germline V lookup: CDR1 SEHNR, CDR2 FQNEAQ (reference sequence). The CDR3 has 13 residues. As DNA, the CDR3 is TGTGCCAGCAGCTTCGGAGGAATCACTGAAGCTTTCTTT. Translation gives CASSFGGITEAFF.

This clonotype turned up a few times. A single base separates this from a much larger clone, so it may be a read error. The CDR3 carries no conserved terminal phenylalanine or tryptophan, so it likely arises from a read error. The chain combines TRBV10-2 with TRBJ2-3; 7 bases fit TRBD1. This CDR3 is built from 16 residues. Germline loops: CDR1 WSHSY, CDR2 SAAADI. V gave up 6 bases and J gave up 5 bases; unmatched junction bases: 14. The CDR3, as DNA: TGCGCCAGCAGAGGTTCTACAGGGGTTAAAGGAGATACGCAGTATTCT. Translated, it gives CASRGSTGVKGDTQYS.

This clonotype has ten or more counts. The rearrangement joins TRBV19 to TRBJ1-3, with no clear D. Between the trimmed V and J ends, which lost 4 bases and 0 bases, there was a span of 13 bases. The CDR3 is 16 residues long. The germline V gene encodes CDR1 LNHDA and CDR2 SQIVND (reference sequence). CDR3 loop: CASSRVQGSSGNTIYF. DNA for the CDR3: TGTGCCAGTAGTAGGGTCCAAGGGAGCTCTGGAAACACCATATATTTT.

This clonotype was seen at least ten times. This chain links TRBV12-3 or TRBV12-4 with TRBJ1-5; D call uncertain. This CDR3 region has 15 residues. V shed 3 bases and J shed 1 base, with 10 bases lying between them. Here the CDR3 DNA reads TGTGCCAGCAGTTTTTCCGGGGTGAGCAATCAGCCCCAGCATTTT. Its translation: CASSFSGVSNQPQHF.

As concerns this clonotype: This may be a read error: a much more frequent sequence differs by one nucleotide. V and J are TRBV5-1 and TRBJ2-5, with 7 bases that match TRBD2. The V gene's germline CDR1 is SGHRS and CDR2 YFSETQ. The CDR3 spans 14 residues. CDR3 sequence reads: CASSLDSRRETRYF. The CDR3 DNA sequence: TGCGCCAGCAGCCTCGACAGTCGGCGGGAGACCCGGTACTTC.

This clonotype was observed a few times. V is TRBV5-5 and J is TRBJ2-5, with 11 bases fitting TRBD2. Germline V gene sequence: CDR1 SGHKS, CDR2 YYEKEE (reference sequence). Trimming cost V 3 bases and J 3 bases; bases outside gene matches: 4. The CDR3 has 15 amino acids. CDR3 sequence reads: CASSSGTSGKETQYF. The DNA for the CDR3 is TGTGCCAGCAGCTCTGGGACTAGCGGAAAAGAGACCCAGTACTTC.

This chain uses TRBV28 with TRBJ2-1; perhaps TRBD2 as D (5 bases). This CDR3 is 11 amino acids long. Looked up from germline, CDR1 is MDHEN and CDR2 is SYDVKM. V was cut by 9 bases and J by 6 bases, with 9 bases left in between. CDR3: CASWTGNEQFF. DNA for the CDR3: TGTGCCAGTTGGACTGGCAATGAGCAGTTCTTC.

This CDR3 reads CASSRVTGAEQYF. CDR3 bases: TGCGCCAGCAGCCGAGTGACAGGGGCCGAGCAGTACTTC. V is TRBV4-3 and J is TRBJ2-7, with 8 bases fitting TRBD1. This CDR3 contains 13 residues. The V and J ends lost 4 bases and 6 bases, in that order; junction bases with no gene match: 5. The V gene's germline CDR1 is LGHNA and CDR2 YSLEER.

This clonotype was found many times. Because the CDR3's place on the DNA is in doubt, the DNA is left out and the CDR3 is given as listed by TCRdb. The chain carries TRBV5-1 and TRBJ1-3; the DNA was not compared with TRBD1, the D call given in the table. The length of the CDR3 is 18 amino acids, counting both ends. Germline V CDR1 and CDR2: SGHRS, YFSETQ. CDR3: CARPGQGTYRCSGNTIYF.

This clonotype has only a few counts. The DNA of the CDR3 is TGTGCCAGCACCGGTCCCACTAGCTCAAATGAGCAGTTCTTC. Its protein is CASTGPTSSNEQFF. V usage is TRBV28 and J usage is TRBJ2-1, with a possible D match to TRBD2 (6 bases). The CDR3 is 14 residues long. Germline V gene sequence: CDR1 MDHEN, CDR2 SYDVKM. V was clipped by 7 bases and J by 7 bases, with 17 bases between them.

V usage is TRBV19 and J usage is TRBJ1-5; possibly TRBD1 for D (6 bases). CDR1 and CDR2 from the germline V gene are LNHDA and SQIVND (reference sequence). The CDR3 has 14 residues. The germline V and J ends were trimmed by 2 bases and 5 bases, with 10 bases remaining between them. Here the CDR3 DNA reads TGTGCCAGTAGTATATGGGGGGCGGATCAGCCCCAGCATTTT. Protein: CASSIWGADQPQHF.

The table lists this clonotype with many counts. The junction shows a germline mismatch at one end, possibly a read error. This sequence joins TRBV2 and TRBJ2-7; 9 nucleotides agree with TRBD2. The CDR3 contains 11 residues. Germline V gene data show CDR1 as SNHLY and CDR2 as FYNNEI. DNA for the CDR3: TGTGCCAGCAGTGAATTAGGGACTAGCCTCTTC. Translating it yields CASSELGTSLF.

J is TRBJ2-3 and V is TRBV27, with D maybe TRBD2 (6 bases). CDR3 length: 14 amino acids. Trimming removed 7 bases at V and 8 bases at J, with 19 bases between. Germline-derived CDR1 and CDR2 are MNHEY and SMNVEV (reference sequence). CDR3 coding DNA: TGTGCCAGCATGGCGGGATGGGCAATAGGTACGCAGTATTTT. Protein: CASMAGWAIGTQYF.

V usage is TRBV7-2 and J usage is TRBJ1-1; D is undetermined. This CDR3 is built from 18 residues. V was trimmed by 1 base and J by 3 bases, leaving 21 bases between them. Germline values: CDR1 SGHTA, CDR2 FQGNSA. CDR3 residues: CASSLGAVGRVGYTEAFF. The DNA for the CDR3 is TGTGCCAGCAGCTTAGGGGCTGTAGGCCGAGTGGGGTACACTGAAGCTTTCTTT. Complete variable domain (other parts from reference TRBV7-2 and TRBJ1-1): GAGVSQSPSNKVTEKGKDVELRCDPISGHTALYWYRQSLGQGLEFLIYFQGNSAPDKSGLPSDRFSAERTGGSVSTLTIQRTQQEDSAVYLCASSLGAVGRVGYTEAFFGQGTRLTVV.

Comment on this clonotype: Just one base apart from a much larger clone, this may be a read error. The rearrangement links TRBV7-8 to TRBJ2-5; D tentatively reads TRBD1 or TRBD2 (5 bases each). The CDR3 spans 15 residues. Germline V gene lookup returns CDR1 SGHVS and CDR2 FQNEAQ. CDR3 sequence (DNA): TGTGCCAGCAGCTTAACCGCTAGAGGGGAAGAGACCCAGCACTTC. Its protein product is CASSLTARGEETQHF.

Many counts were recorded for this clonotype. The chain links TRBV30 to TRBJ1-2; D gene ambiguous. The ends were cut back, 2 bases at V and 4 bases at J, with 14 bases in the middle. CDR1 and CDR2 (germline): GTSNPN, SVGIG (reference sequence). This CDR3 is built from 14 residues. This CDR3 is CAWSPATMFYGYTF. The CDR3 coding sequence is TGTGCCTGGAGTCCAGCTACTATGTTCTATGGCTACACCTTC.

This clonotype was observed a handful of times. This may arise from a read error, as a much more abundant clone is one base away. This chain uses TRBV20-1 with TRBJ1-2, with 7 positions matching TRBD1. CDR3 length equals 12 residues. Per the germline V gene, CDR1 is DFQATT and CDR2 is SNEGSKA (reference sequence). The CDR3 sequence is CSADDRVGGSTF. The CDR3 region has the DNA TGCAGTGCCGACGACAGGGTGGGTGGCTCCACCTTC.

A few counts support this clonotype. The chain recombines TRBV28 with TRBJ2-3; 12 nucleotides match TRBD2. The CDR3 loop spans 17 amino acids. Trimming cost V 3 bases and J 1 base; bases outside gene matches: 5. Germline V gene data show CDR1 as MDHEN and CDR2 as SYDVKM. CDR3 DNA: TGTGCCAGCAGTTTGACTAGCGGGAGAGGGGGCACAGATACGCAGTATTTT. Translated, it gives CASSLTSGRGGTDTQYF.

To note about this clonotype: This sequence may be a read error, since a much larger clone differs from it by one base. J is TRBJ2-3 and V is TRBV6-1; a weak D match, TRBD2 (8 bases). Germline V gene sequence: CDR1 MNHNS, CDR2 SASEGT. This CDR3 is 15 amino acids long. V lost 10 bases and J 0 bases, leaving 17 bases between the germline ends. The CDR3 nucleotides are TGTGCCACCGCCCGGGAGGGGGCTAGCACAGATACGCAGTATTTT. This codes for CATAREGASTDTQYF.

This clonotype was counted many times. The CDR3 nucleotides read TGTGCCAGCAGCTTAATGGCGGGATATGGCTACACCTTC. As protein: CASSLMAGYGYTF. This chain uses TRBV5-8 with TRBJ1-2; the D is unclear. This CDR3 comprises 13 residues. Trimming took off 2 bases at V and 5 bases at J, with 10 bases between the two ends. Germline V gene sequence: CDR1 SGHTS, CDR2 YDEGEE.

At least ten counts were recorded for this clonotype. The CDR3 coding sequence is TGTGCCAGTAGTCAAGACACCTATGGCTACACCTTC. Protein sequence: CASSQDTYGYTF. The chain has TRBV19 and TRBJ1-2; D is undetermined. This CDR3 has 12 residues. V lost 5 bases and J lost 4, with 8 bases in between. CDR1 is LNHDA, CDR2 SQIVND, per germline (reference sequence). Looking up the rest from reference TRBV19 and TRBJ1-2 gives the full variable domain: DGGITQSPKYLFRKEGQNVTLSCEQNLNHDAMYWYRQDPGQGLRLIYYSQIVNDFQKGDIAEGYSVSREKKESFPLTVTSAQKNPTAFYLCASSQDTYGYTFGSGTRLTVV.

This clonotype has ten or more counts. The J gene is TRBJ1-2, the V gene TRBV29-1; D call uncertain. The CDR3 has 11 amino acids. V gave up 0 bases and J gave up 8 bases, with 7 bases separating them. Looked up from germline, CDR1 is SQVTM and CDR2 is ANQGSEA. CDR3 in amino acids: CSVEEGFGYTF. Written as DNA, the CDR3 is TGCAGCGTTGAAGAGGGGTTCGGCTACACCTTC.

This clonotype was seen only a few times. The genes are TRBV9 and TRBJ2-2, with D unclear. V lost 0 bases, J lost 5 bases, and 2 bases lay in between. The germline gives CDR1 SGDLS, CDR2 YYNGEE. This CDR3 comprises 12 residues. This CDR3 is CASSVATGELFF. CDR3 DNA sequence: TGTGCCAGCAGCGTAGCTACCGGGGAGCTGTTTTTT.